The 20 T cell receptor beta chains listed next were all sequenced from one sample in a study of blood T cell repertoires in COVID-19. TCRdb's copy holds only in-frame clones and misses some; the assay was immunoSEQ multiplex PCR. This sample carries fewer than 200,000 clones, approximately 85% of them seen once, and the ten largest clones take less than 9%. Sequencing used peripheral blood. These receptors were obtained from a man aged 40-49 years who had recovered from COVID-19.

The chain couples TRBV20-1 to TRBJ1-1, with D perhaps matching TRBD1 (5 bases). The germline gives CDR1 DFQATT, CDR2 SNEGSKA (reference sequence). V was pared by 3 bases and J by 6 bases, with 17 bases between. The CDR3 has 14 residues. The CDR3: CSASGREGHPEAFF. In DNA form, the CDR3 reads TGCAGTGCTAGTGGACGGGAGGGGCATCCTGAAGCTTTCTTT.

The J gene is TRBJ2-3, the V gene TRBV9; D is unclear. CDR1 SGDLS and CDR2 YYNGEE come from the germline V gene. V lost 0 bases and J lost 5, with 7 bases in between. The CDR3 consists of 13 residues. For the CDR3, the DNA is TGTGCCAGCAGCGTAGAAGCTTTAGATACGCAGTATTTT. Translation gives CASSVEALDTQYF.

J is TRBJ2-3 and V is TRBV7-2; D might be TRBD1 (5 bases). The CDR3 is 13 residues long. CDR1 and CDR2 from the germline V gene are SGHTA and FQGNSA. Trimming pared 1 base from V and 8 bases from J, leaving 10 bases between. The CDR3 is CASSLDFQGTQYF. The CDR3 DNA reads TGTGCCAGCAGCTTAGATTTTCAGGGTACGCAGTATTTT.

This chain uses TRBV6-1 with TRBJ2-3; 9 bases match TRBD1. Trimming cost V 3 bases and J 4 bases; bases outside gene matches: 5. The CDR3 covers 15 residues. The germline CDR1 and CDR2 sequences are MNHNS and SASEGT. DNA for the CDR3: TGTGCCAGCAGTGAGTTGGGACAGGGATCAGATACGCAGTATTTT. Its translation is CASSELGQGSDTQYF.

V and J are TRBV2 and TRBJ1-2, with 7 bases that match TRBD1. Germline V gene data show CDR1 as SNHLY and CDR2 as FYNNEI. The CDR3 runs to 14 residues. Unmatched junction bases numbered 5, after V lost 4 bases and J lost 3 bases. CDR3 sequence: CASSGRGQHYGYTF. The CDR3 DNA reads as TGTGCCAGCAGTGGGAGGGGGCAGCACTATGGCTACACCTTC.

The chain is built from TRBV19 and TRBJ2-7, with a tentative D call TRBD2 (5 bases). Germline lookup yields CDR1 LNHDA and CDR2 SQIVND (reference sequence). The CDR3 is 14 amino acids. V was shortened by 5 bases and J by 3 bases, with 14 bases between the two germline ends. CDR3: CASSPILGNYEQYF. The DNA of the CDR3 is TGTGCCAGTAGTCCAATACTAGGGAACTACGAGCAGTACTTC.

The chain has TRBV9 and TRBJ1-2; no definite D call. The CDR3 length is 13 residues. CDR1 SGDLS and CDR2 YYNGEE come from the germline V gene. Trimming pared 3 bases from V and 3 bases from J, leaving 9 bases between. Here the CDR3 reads CASSGAGYYGYTF. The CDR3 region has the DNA TGTGCCAGCAGCGGGGCGGGATACTATGGCTACACCTTC. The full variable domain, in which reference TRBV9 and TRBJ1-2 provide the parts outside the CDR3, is DSGVTQTPKHLITATGQRVTLRCSPRSGDLSVYWYQQSLDQGLQFLIQYYNGEERAKGNILERFSAQQFPDLHSELNLSSLELGDSALYFCASSGAGYYGYTFGSGTRLTVV.

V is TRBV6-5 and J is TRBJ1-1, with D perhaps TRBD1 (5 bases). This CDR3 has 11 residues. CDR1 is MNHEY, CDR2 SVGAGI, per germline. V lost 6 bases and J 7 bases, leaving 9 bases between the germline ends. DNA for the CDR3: TGTGCCAGCAGGTCGACAGTTGAAGCTTTCTTT. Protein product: CASRSTVEAFF.

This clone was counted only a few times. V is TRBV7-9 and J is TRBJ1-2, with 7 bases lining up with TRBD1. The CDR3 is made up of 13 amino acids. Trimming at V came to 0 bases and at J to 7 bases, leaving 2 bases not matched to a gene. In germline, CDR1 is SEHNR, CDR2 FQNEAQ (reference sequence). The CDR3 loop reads CASSLATGVGYTF. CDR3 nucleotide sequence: TGTGCCAGCAGCTTAGCCACAGGGGTTGGCTACACCTTC.

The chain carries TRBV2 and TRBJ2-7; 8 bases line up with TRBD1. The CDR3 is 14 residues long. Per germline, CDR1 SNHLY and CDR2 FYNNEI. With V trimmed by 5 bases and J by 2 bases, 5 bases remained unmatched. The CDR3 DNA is TGTGCCAGCAGTACCGGACAGGGCGCCTACGAGCAGTACTTC. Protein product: CASSTGQGAYEQYF. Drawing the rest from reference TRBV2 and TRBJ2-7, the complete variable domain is EPEVTQTPSHQVTQMGQEVILRCVPISNHLYFYWYRQILGQKVEFLVSFYNNEISEKSEIFDDQFSVERPDGSNFTLKIRSTKLEDSAMYFCASSTGQGAYEQYFGPGTRLTVT.

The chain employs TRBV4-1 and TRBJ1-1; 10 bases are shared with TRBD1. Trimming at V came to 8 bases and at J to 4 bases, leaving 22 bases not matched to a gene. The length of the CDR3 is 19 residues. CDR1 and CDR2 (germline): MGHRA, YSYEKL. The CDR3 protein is CASFGPGQGTSGGTTEAFF. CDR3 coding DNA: TGCGCCAGCTTTGGGCCGGGACAGGGGACGAGTGGGGGGACCACTGAAGCTTTCTTT.

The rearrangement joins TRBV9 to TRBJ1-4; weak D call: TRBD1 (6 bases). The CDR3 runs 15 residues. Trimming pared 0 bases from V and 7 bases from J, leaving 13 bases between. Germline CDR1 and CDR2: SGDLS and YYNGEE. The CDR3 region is CASSVGGGPGEKLFF. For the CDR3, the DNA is TGTGCCAGCAGCGTAGGAGGGGGTCCGGGTGAAAAACTGTTTTTT.

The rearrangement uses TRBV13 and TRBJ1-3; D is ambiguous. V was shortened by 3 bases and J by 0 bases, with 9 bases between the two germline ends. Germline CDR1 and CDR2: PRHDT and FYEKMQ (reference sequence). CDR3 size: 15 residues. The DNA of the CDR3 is TGTGCCAGCAGCTTTCAGGAACTCTCTGGAAACACCATATATTTT. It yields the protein CASSFQELSGNTIYF.

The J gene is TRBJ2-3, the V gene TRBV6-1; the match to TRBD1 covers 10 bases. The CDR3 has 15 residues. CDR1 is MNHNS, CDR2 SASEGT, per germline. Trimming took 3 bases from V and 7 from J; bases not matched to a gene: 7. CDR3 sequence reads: CASSETGQGMNTQYF. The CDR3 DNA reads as TGTGCCAGCAGTGAGACGGGACAGGGGATGAATACGCAGTATTTT.

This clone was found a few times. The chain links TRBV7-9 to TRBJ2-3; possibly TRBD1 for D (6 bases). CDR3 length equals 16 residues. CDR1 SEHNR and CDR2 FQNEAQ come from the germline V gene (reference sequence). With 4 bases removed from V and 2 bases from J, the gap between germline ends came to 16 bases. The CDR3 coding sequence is TGTGCCAGCAGCTCAAACCGGGACACATACACAGATACGCAGTATTTT. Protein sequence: CASSSNRDTYTDTQYF. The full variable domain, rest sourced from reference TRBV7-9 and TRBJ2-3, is DTGVSQNPRHKITKRGQNVTFRCDPISEHNRLYWYRQTLGQGPEFLTYFQNEAQLEKSRLLSDRFSAERPKGSFSTLEIQRTEQGDSAMYLCASSSNRDTYTDTQYFGPGTRLTVL.

The CDR3 reads CASSPVAGGSNEQFF. The DNA of the CDR3 is TGTGCCAGCTCACCCGTAGCGGGGGGTTCCAATGAGCAGTTCTTC. The chain joins TRBV18 to TRBJ2-1, with 10 bases lining up with TRBD2. CDR1 is KGHSH and CDR2 is LQKENI in the germline V gene. The CDR3 sequence is 15 residues long. The V and J ends lost 3 bases and 6 bases, in that order; junction bases with no gene match: 5.

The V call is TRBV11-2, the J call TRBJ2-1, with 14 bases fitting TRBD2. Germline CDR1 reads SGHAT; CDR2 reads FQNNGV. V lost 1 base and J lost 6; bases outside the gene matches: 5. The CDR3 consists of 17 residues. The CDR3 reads CASSLVGGTSGSNEQFF. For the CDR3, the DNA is TGTGCCAGCAGCTTAGTAGGGGGGACTAGCGGGAGCAATGAGCAGTTCTTC.

Here the CDR3 DNA reads TGTGCCAGCAGTTACGGCGGGGGGCGCACCGGGGAGCTGTTTTTT. This sequence encodes CASSYGGGRTGELFF. This chain connects TRBV6-6 to TRBJ2-2; 8 bases align to TRBD2. Trimming at V came to 2 bases and at J to 4 bases, leaving 3 bases not matched to a gene. In germline, CDR1 is MNHNY, CDR2 SVGAGI (reference sequence). This CDR3 has 15 amino acids.

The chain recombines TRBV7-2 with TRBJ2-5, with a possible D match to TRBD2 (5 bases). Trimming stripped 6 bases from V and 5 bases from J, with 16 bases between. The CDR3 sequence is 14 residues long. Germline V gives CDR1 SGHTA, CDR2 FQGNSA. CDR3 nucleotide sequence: TGTGCCAGCAGTTCCAACCCCGGCGGGGAGACCCAGTACTTC. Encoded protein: CASSSNPGGETQYF.

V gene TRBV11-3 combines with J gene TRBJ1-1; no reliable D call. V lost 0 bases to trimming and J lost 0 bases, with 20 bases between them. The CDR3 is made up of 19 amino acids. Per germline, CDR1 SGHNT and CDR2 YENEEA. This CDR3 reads CASSLDRWGDFNMNTEAFF. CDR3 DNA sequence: TGTGCCAGCAGCTTAGATCGGTGGGGAGACTTCAACATGAACACTGAAGCTTTCTTT. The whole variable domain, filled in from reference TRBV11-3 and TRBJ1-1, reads EAGVVQSPRYKIIEKKQPVAFWCNPISGHNTLYWYLQNLGQGPELLIRYENEEAVDDSQLPKDRFSAERLKGVDSTLKIQPAELGDSAVYLCASSLDRWGDFNMNTEAFFGQGTRLTVV.